The following is a T cell receptor beta chain sequence with its context. The antigen remains undetermined. This specimen comes from a study of shared clonotypes between healthy human individuals. Study-wide points: Enrolling few donors narrowed the genetic and exposure-history diversity that was represented.

PBMC DNA, left unsorted, was sequenced on ten immunoSEQ deep assay plates. Here immunoSEQ multiplex PCR was the method, and the copy in TCRdb shows in-frame clones only, minus some. The sample holds nearly 500,000 clones, roughly four fifths seen once. Germline V gene sequence: CDR1 LNHDA, CDR2 SQIVND (reference sequence). The length of the CDR3 is 19 residues. Trimming at V came to 6 bases and at J to 1 base, leaving 13 bases not matched to a gene. The V and J genes are TRBV19 and TRBJ2-6; 9 bases fit TRBD1. Sequencing was performed on PBMCs. The TCR originated in a woman between 40 and 50 years old in good health. Some clones in this sample may be carry-over from other donors' samples. The chain's CDR3 is CASRITRQGGRSGANVLTF. For the CDR3, the DNA is TGTGCCAGTAGAATTACCAGACAGGGGGGAAGGTCTGGGGCCAACGTCCTGACTTTC.